The 16 T cell receptor beta chains reported below all come from one sample, sequenced in a study of vaccination and CD4 T cells after COVID-19. The study sequenced cultured CD4+ T cell DNA using the Oncomine TCR Beta short-read assay. Each CDR3 protein gets one entry after TCRdb re-called the PCR reads with MiXCR. The sample yields approximately 22,000 distinct CDR3 sequences, about 43% seen once. Time point noted: late sampling 161 to 241 days after vaccination in three convalescent patients. As to treatment: approximately nine-day PBMC culture with coronavirus spike peptide pools or control peptides (ViraFEST assay). These receptors' antigens are unknown. The input for sequencing was CD4+ T cells from blood, cultured in vitro, taken about 7 months after SARS-CoV-2 vaccination. The origin of the receptors is a human donor who had recovered from COVID-19.

This clonotype was counted between two and nine times. The CDR3 here is CSARDFSGSNSPLHF. The CDR3 DNA is TGCAGTGCTAGAGATTTTTCAGGGTCAAATTCACCCCTCCACTTT. This chain links TRBV20-1 with TRBJ1-6; TRBD1 is a possible D gene (5 bases). In germline, CDR1 is DFQATT, CDR2 SNEGSKA (reference sequence). Trimming cost V 0 bases and J 7 bases, with 13 bases left between them. The CDR3 covers 15 residues.

The J gene is TRBJ2-7, the V gene TRBV24-1, with 8 bases matching TRBD1. The V gene's germline CDR1 is KGHDR and CDR2 SFDVKD. V shed 7 bases and J 5 bases; nucleotides not matched to a gene: 0. This CDR3 spans 11 amino acids. CDR3: CATRTGDEQYF. For the CDR3, the DNA is TGTGCCACCAGGACAGGGGACGAGCAGTACTTC.

The chain uses TRBV28 and TRBJ1-1, with a possible D match to TRBD1 (6 bases). CDR3 size: 16 residues. Trimming pared 4 bases from V and 4 bases from J, leaving 19 bases between. Germline lookup yields CDR1 MDHEN and CDR2 SYDVKM. The CDR3 here is CASSWADGLGGTEAFF. In nucleotides, the CDR3 is TGTGCCAGCAGTTGGGCCGACGGACTAGGGGGCACTGAAGCTTTCTTT.

For the CDR3, the DNA is TGTGCCAGTCAGCGGGACGCAAGCTCCTACGAGCAGTACTTC. It yields the protein CASQRDASSYEQYF. The chain carries TRBV6-1 and TRBJ2-7; 7 positions match TRBD2. J gave up 0 bases and V 9 bases, and 8 bases lay outside the gene matches. Germline V gene data show CDR1 as MNHNS and CDR2 as SASEGT. This CDR3 region has 14 residues.

This clonotype was observed a single time. The chain links TRBV11-3 to TRBJ2-5; the match to TRBD1 covers 9 bases. V gave up 5 bases and J gave up 3 bases; unmatched junction bases: 4. This CDR3 has 14 residues. Germline V gene sequence: CDR1 SGHNT, CDR2 YENEEA. CDR3 bases: TGTGCCAGCAGCCCACAGGGGGCGGAAGAGACCCAGTACTTC. The encoded protein is CASSPQGAEETQYF.

This chain uses TRBV28 with TRBJ2-5, with D unresolved. Germline CDR1 reads MDHEN; CDR2 reads SYDVKM. The CDR3 runs to 12 residues. V was trimmed by 2 bases and J by 9 bases, leaving 10 bases between them. The CDR3 DNA reads TGTGCCAGCAGTTTAATTTTTGGAGCCCAGTACTTC. Translating it yields CASSLIFGAQYF.

A single count supports this clonotype. J is TRBJ1-6 and V is TRBV7-8, with D possibly TRBD1 on 6 matching bases. Trimming cost V 4 bases and J 3 bases, with 7 bases left between them. The CDR3 totals 14 residues. Looked up from germline, CDR1 is SGHVS and CDR2 is FQNEAQ. CDR3 in amino acids: CASSWDNYNSPLHF. CDR3 nucleotide sequence: TGTGCCAGCAGCTGGGACAACTATAATTCACCCCTCCACTTT.

The genes are TRBV7-2 and TRBJ2-2, with D unclear. The CDR3 has 14 residues. V shed 3 bases and J shed 5 bases, with 10 bases lying between them. The germline gives CDR1 SGHTA, CDR2 FQGNSA. The CDR3 spells CASSFEIWTGELFF. The CDR3 DNA is TGTGCCAGCAGCTTCGAAATTTGGACCGGGGAGCTGTTTTTT.

Only a few counts were recorded for this clonotype. V is TRBV24-1 and J is TRBJ1-2; the D is unclear. Germline CDR1 is KGHDR and CDR2 is SFDVKD. The CDR3 runs 15 residues. V shed 2 bases and J shed 1 base, with 10 bases lying between them. The CDR3 coding sequence is TGTGCCACCAGTGATTATAACAGCGATAACTATGGCTACACCTTC. Protein sequence: CATSDYNSDNYGYTF.

The V and J genes are TRBV20-1 and TRBJ1-2; TRBD1 is a possible D gene (5 bases). V lost 0 bases and J 7 bases, leaving 18 bases between the germline ends. The length of the CDR3 is 15 residues. Per germline, CDR1 DFQATT and CDR2 SNEGSKA (reference sequence). The CDR3 region is CSARDSSRVASGYTF. CDR3 nucleotide sequence: TGCAGTGCTAGAGATTCATCCAGGGTAGCTTCTGGCTACACCTTC.

The chain uses TRBV6-4 and TRBJ2-7, with 7 bases identical to TRBD1. CDR1 is MRHNA and CDR2 is SNTAGT in the germline V gene. Unmatched junction bases numbered 14, after V lost 0 bases and J lost 6 bases. This CDR3 has 17 residues. Written as DNA, the CDR3 is TGTGCCAGCAGTGACTCAGGAAGGGGACAGCTTACCGGCGAGCAGTACTTC. This translates into CASSDSGRGQLTGEQYF.

This clonotype was observed a handful of times. The V call is TRBV20-1, the J call TRBJ1-2; possibly TRBD1 for D (6 bases). The CDR3 has 13 residues. V lost 4 bases and J lost 5, with 14 bases in between. From germline, CDR1 is DFQATT and CDR2 SNEGSKA (reference sequence). For the CDR3, the DNA is TGCAGTGCTACGGGGGGGCTCGAGTATGGCTACACCTTC. This gives the protein CSATGGLEYGYTF.

This clonotype came up a few times. V and J are TRBV27 and TRBJ2-3; D not resolved. Trimming stripped 0 bases from V and 3 bases from J, with 10 bases between. Germline V gene data show CDR1 as MNHEY and CDR2 as SMNVEV (reference sequence). CDR3 size: 15 residues. The CDR3 region is CASSLSGFGTDTQYF. CDR3 DNA: TGTGCCAGCAGTTTATCGGGGTTCGGTACAGATACGCAGTATTTT.

This clonotype occurred a few times. This sequence joins TRBV20-1 and TRBJ2-2; the match to TRBD2 covers 7 bases. The germline V gene encodes CDR1 DFQATT and CDR2 SNEGSKA (reference sequence). This CDR3 spans 18 amino acids. Losses at the gene ends were 5 bases for V and 1 base for J; bases not matched to a gene: 16. The CDR3 sequence is CSASAWGEGRRNTGELFF. The CDR3 DNA sequence: TGCAGTGCTTCTGCCTGGGGGGAGGGCCGTCGGAACACCGGGGAGCTGTTTTTT.

This clonotype is categorized as medium-sized. The chain joins TRBV7-9 to TRBJ2-3; 8 bases align to TRBD2. The CDR3 loop spans 16 amino acids. J was trimmed by 1 base and V by 4 bases; bases with no gene match: 7. Germline V lookup: CDR1 SEHNR, CDR2 FQNEAQ (reference sequence). The CDR3 DNA follows: TGTGCCAGCAGCTACCCCTCGGGGGGGGGCACAGATACGCAGTATTTT. Translating gives CASSYPSGGGTDTQYF.

This chain connects TRBV28 to TRBJ2-1; 7 nucleotides align to TRBD2. J lost 7 bases, V lost 6 bases, and 18 bases had no gene match. Germline V lookup: CDR1 MDHEN, CDR2 SYDVKM. This CDR3 contains 17 residues. CDR3 coding DNA: TGTGCCAGCAGCAAGACCTGGTCGGCGGGAGTAAAGAATGAGCAGTTCTTC. Amino acid sequence: CASSKTWSAGVKNEQFF.